Below are 16 T cell receptor beta chains sequenced from a single sample in a study of T cells after yellow fever vaccination. MiXCR was run by TCRdb on the 5' RACE reads, yielding one entry per CDR3 protein. The table has tens of thousands of distinct CDR3 sequences, roughly 7.4% seen once. This specimen was CD8+ T cells sorted from PBMCs, taken on the day of the yellow fever booster vaccination. Every receptor here comes from a man aged 30 to 39 who received the YFV17D yellow fever vaccine.

This chain connects TRBV6-2 or TRBV6-3 to TRBJ2-5; no clear D. This CDR3 is 10 amino acids long. Trimming took 10 bases from V and 2 from J, leaving 5 bases between them. The germline gives CDR1 MNHEY, CDR2 SVGEGT. The CDR3 nucleotides are TGTGCCACCGAACAAGAGACCCAGTACTTC. Protein product: CATEQETQYF.

J is TRBJ2-1 and V is TRBV27; no firm D call. V was trimmed by 2 bases and J by 4 bases, leaving 6 bases between them. The CDR3 has 13 amino acids. Per germline, CDR1 MNHEY and CDR2 SMNVEV (reference sequence). The CDR3 spells CASSLVRYNEQFF. In DNA form, the CDR3 reads TGTGCCAGCAGTTTAGTCCGATACAATGAGCAGTTCTTC.

Only a few counts were recorded for this clonotype. The chain is built from TRBV7-2 and TRBJ2-3; D call uncertain. The germline CDR1 and CDR2 sequences are SGHTA and FQGNSA. Trimming took off 3 bases at V and 2 bases at J, with 3 bases between the two ends. The CDR3 runs 12 residues. CDR3 amino acids: CASSLFTDTQYF. The CDR3 DNA reads as TGTGCCAGCAGCTTGTTCACAGATACGCAGTATTTT.

This clonotype was detected a few times. In nucleotides, the CDR3 is TGTGCCAGCAGCTTAGGAAGGGCTAGCTCCTACGAGCAGTACTTC. It specifies CASSLGRASSYEQYF. The chain uses TRBV11-2 and TRBJ2-7; D gene uncertain. The germline V gene encodes CDR1 SGHAT and CDR2 FQNNGV. The ends were cut back, 1 base at V and 0 bases at J, with 10 bases in the middle. This CDR3 has 15 residues.

The chain recombines TRBV6-5 with TRBJ1-2, with D uncertain. The CDR3 length is 16 residues. The germline V gene has CDR1 MNHEY and CDR2 SVGAGI. The V end lost 6 bases, the J end lost 4 bases, and 21 bases lay between the germline ends. This CDR3 is CASSHPPGSLGYGYTF. For the CDR3, the DNA is TGTGCCAGCAGCCACCCTCCCGGGTCATTGGGCTATGGCTACACCTTC.

The chain has TRBV7-9 and TRBJ2-5; D is undetermined. In germline, CDR1 is SEHNR, CDR2 FQNEAQ (reference sequence). The CDR3 runs 11 residues. V dropped 6 bases and J dropped 2 bases, with 4 bases sitting between them. The CDR3 DNA is TGTGCCAGCAGGAAGCAAGAGACCCAGTACTTC. Amino acid sequence: CASRKQETQYF.

This clonotype was counted at least ten times. V is TRBV24-1 and J is TRBJ2-5; the match to TRBD1 covers 7 bases. The V gene's germline CDR1 is KGHDR and CDR2 SFDVKD. The CDR3 contains 17 residues. The V gene end was trimmed by 1 base and the J gene end by 5 bases; junction bases not matched to a gene: 12. This chain's CDR3 is CATSDFPGQARVETQYF. The CDR3 coding sequence is TGTGCCACCAGTGATTTTCCTGGACAGGCCAGGGTTGAGACCCAGTACTTC.

This chain uses TRBV6-1 with TRBJ1-5; 9 bases fit TRBD1. From germline, CDR1 is MNHNS and CDR2 SASEGT. The CDR3 is 14 amino acids. Germline trimming cut 6 bases from V and 5 bases from J; bases unmatched to any gene: 5. The chain's CDR3 is CASRDRGFDQPQHF. The CDR3 DNA reads as TGTGCCAGCAGAGACAGGGGGTTTGATCAGCCCCAGCATTTT.

This clonotype was observed many times. The chain recombines TRBV29-1 with TRBJ2-1, with D unresolved. The germline V and J ends were trimmed by 4 bases and 0 bases, with 10 bases remaining between them. The germline gives CDR1 SQVTM, CDR2 ANQGSEA. There are 14 residues in the CDR3. The CDR3 sequence: CSVVLTDSYNEQFF. CDR3 DNA: TGCAGCGTTGTCTTGACGGACTCCTACAATGAGCAGTTCTTC.

This clonotype was counted only a few times. The chain uses TRBV28 and TRBJ2-7; D is undetermined. The V end was cut by 2 bases, the J end by 2 bases, with 7 bases between. The germline CDR1 and CDR2 sequences are MDHEN and SYDVKM. The CDR3 is 13 residues long. CDR3 nucleotide sequence: TGTGCCAGCAGTTTAACCGTCACCTACGAGCAGTACTTC. Encoded protein: CASSLTVTYEQYF. Full variable domain (outside the CDR3, taken from reference TRBV28 and TRBJ2-7): DVKVTQSSRYLVKRTGEKVFLECVQDMDHENMFWYRQDPGLGLRLIYFSYDVKMKEKGDIPEGYSVSREKKERFSLILESASTNQTSMYLCASSLTVTYEQYFGPGTRLTVT.

There are many counts of this clonotype. This rearrangement joins TRBV20-1 to TRBJ2-1, with TRBD2 as a possible D gene (5 bases). The V and J ends lost 2 bases and 6 bases respectively, with 20 bases between them. The germline CDR1 and CDR2 sequences are DFQATT and SNEGSKA (reference sequence). CDR3 size: 16 residues. CDR3 DNA sequence: TGCAGTGCTAGAAACCGCGCCGGGCTAGCCTCCAATGAGCAGTTCTTC. It is translated as CSARNRAGLASNEQFF.

This clonotype was seen more than once but under ten times. The chain joins TRBV7-9 to TRBJ2-1, with TRBD2 identical over 13 bases. The CDR3 has 17 amino acids. V gave up 5 bases and J gave up 3 bases; unmatched junction bases: 7. Germline values: CDR1 SEHNR, CDR2 FQNEAQ (reference sequence). DNA for the CDR3: TGTGCCAGCAGCCACACTAGCGGGAGGGATTTCTACAATGAGCAGTTCTTC. Encoded protein: CASSHTSGRDFYNEQFF.

This clonotype has a handful of counts. The chain carries TRBV7-9 and TRBJ2-5; D is ambiguous. The CDR3 extends over 12 amino acids. The ends were cut back, 1 base at V and 7 bases at J, with 7 bases in the middle. The V gene's germline CDR1 is SEHNR and CDR2 FQNEAQ (reference sequence). CDR3 region: CASSLGVPTQYF. The DNA for the CDR3 is TGTGCCAGCAGCTTAGGGGTTCCGACCCAGTACTTC.

This clonotype was detected only a few times. The rearrangement joins TRBV9 to TRBJ2-7; 13 bases match TRBD2. This CDR3 is built from 14 residues. J was trimmed by 6 bases and V by 3 bases; bases with no gene match: 3. The germline V gene has CDR1 SGDLS and CDR2 YYNGEE. The DNA of the CDR3 is TGTGCCAGCAGCGGGGGACTAGCGGGACGCGAGCAGTACTTC. This sequence encodes CASSGGLAGREQYF.

This clonotype appeared a few times. This chain joins TRBV20-1 and TRBJ2-7; 9 bases fit TRBD2. The V gene's germline CDR1 is DFQATT and CDR2 SNEGSKA (reference sequence). The CDR3 is 14 amino acids. The V gene end was trimmed by 0 bases and the J gene end by 4 bases; junction bases not matched to a gene: 4. CDR3 nucleotides: TGCAGTGCTAGAGATCCTAGCGGGGCATACGAGCAGTACTTC. Its protein product is CSARDPSGAYEQYF.

The chain uses TRBV7-9 and TRBJ2-1, with 12 bases aligning to TRBD2. From germline, CDR1 is SEHNR and CDR2 FQNEAQ (reference sequence). This CDR3 spans 16 amino acids. V shed 6 bases, J shed 4 bases, and the junction held 7 bases outside the gene matches. As DNA, the CDR3 is TGTGCCAGCAGTCGAGGACTAGCGGGACGGTACAATGAGCAGTTCTTC. Its translation is CASSRGLAGRYNEQFF.